Sequencing of this TCR beta chain was carried out in a study of blood T cell repertoires in COVID-19. Overall study: The samples span acute and convalescent COVID-19 from the United States, Italy and Spain.

Those enrolled, adults aged 18 to 89 years, came from some 23 US areas. Germline V gene sequence: CDR1 LNHDA, CDR2 SQIVND (reference sequence). CDR3 length: 19 amino acids. V was clipped by 4 bases and J by 0 bases, with 24 bases between them. Some clones are missing from TCRdb's copy, which holds only in-frame ones; the method was immunoSEQ multiplex PCR. This repertoire shows 250,000 to 300,000 clones, roughly 90% found once; its top ten account for about 1%. The material sequenced was PBMCs or T cells enriched from blood (not recorded which). This rearrangement joins TRBV19 to TRBJ1-1; tentatively, D is TRBD1 (5 bases). This receptor was obtained from a woman aged 25 to 39 who had recovered from COVID-19. CDR3: CASSKPRTPRGPMNTEAFF. CDR3 nucleotides: TGTGCCAGTAGTAAACCCCGGACACCCAGAGGCCCCATGAACACTGAAGCTTTCTTT.